The present T cell receptor (beta chain) was sequenced within a study of glioma-infiltrating T cells after dendritic cell vaccination. The time point here: after dendritic cell vaccination, including at tumor progression/relapse. Fresh-frozen tumor tissue and more than two years of survival data were available for all. None of the glioblastoma patients had an isocitrate dehydrogenase mutation. V was trimmed by 2 bases and J by 2 bases, leaving 16 bases between them. Germline lookup yields CDR1 SNHLY and CDR2 FYNNEI. The CDR3 totals 16 residues. The immunoSEQ assay amplified TCRB CDR3 from up to roughly 2 ug DNA. The primer mix had 60 V beta and 13 J beta primers. Assay used: immunoSEQ multiplex PCR; TCRdb lists only in-frame clones, some missing. This sample has tens of thousands of clones, with around 85% found just once.

The origin of this receptor is a human donor with glioblastoma. The chain recombines TRBV2 with TRBJ2-7, with D tentatively TRBD2 (6 bases). This specimen was blood, taken after dendritic cell vaccination. The DNA of the CDR3 is TGTGCCAGCAGTGAACGTTTGGGCAGGACTACCTACGAGCAGTACTTC. Protein sequence: CASSERLGRTTYEQYF.